A selection of T cell receptor beta chains follows, all from one sample in a study of regulatory T cells in long-lasting Graves disease. A single record per CDR3 protein comes from TCRdb applying MiXCR to the multiplex PCR reads. The profile covers around 360,000 distinct CDR3 sequences, with 15% to 20% appearing a single time and roughly a fifth taken by the ten largest. This sample also belongs to another study, concerning T cells in Graves' hyperthyroidism and ophthalmopathy.

Sequences were derived from peripheral blood mononuclear cells (PBMCs), sampled at new diagnosis, from a patient treated with antithyroid drugs. The receptors stem from a woman aged 18 to 35 with Graves disease. Both conserved end residues are trimmed from each CDR3. The order of the fields is J gene, V gene, CDR3 protein.

J: TRBJ1-1; V: TRBV5-1; CDR3: ASSKEGNTEGF
J: TRBJ2-1; V: TRBV30; CDR3: ARTAYNEQF
J: TRBJ1-6; V: TRBV7-9; CDR3: ASSFSRLTNSPLH
J: TRBJ1-1; V: TRBV10-3; CDR3: AISYGTFEAF
J: TRBJ2-7; V: TRBV10-3; CDR3: AITSGGAIYEQY
J: TRBJ1-5; V: TRBV15; CDR3: ATSRDSGGTKPQH
J: TRBJ1-5; V: TRBV19; CDR3: ASSIRTGSGQPQH
J: TRBJ1-3; V: TRBV3-1; CDR3: ASSHDRPVTIY
J: TRBJ2-2; V: TRBV18; CDR3: ASSPRDTAGTGELF
J: TRBJ2-7; V: TRBV27; CDR3: ASREQVGEQY
J: TRBJ2-5; V: TRBV9; CDR3: ASSGGQGRETQY
J: TRBJ2-1; V: TRBV20-1; CDR3: SARPGQGISEQF
J: TRBJ1-2; V: TRBV28; CDR3: ASSFPYLGGYT
J: TRBJ2-1; V: TRBV20-1; CDR3: SASPRDRGNEQF
J: TRBJ1-2; V: TRBV5-1; CDR3: ASSSRGAPNYGYT
J: TRBJ2-7; V: TRBV30; CDR3: AWKGAGSYEQY
J: TRBJ2-5; V: TRBV5-1; CDR3: ASSGQGAQETQY
J: TRBJ2-7; V: TRBV12-3/TRBV12-4; CDR3: ASSLRWQTYEQY
J: TRBJ2-3; V: TRBV20-1; CDR3: SARGPQLTSTDTQY
J: TRBJ1-1; V: TRBV10-3; CDR3: AARGSDRPNTEAF
J: TRBJ1-2; V: TRBV15; CDR3: ATSRGDYGYT
J: TRBJ2-7; V: TRBV11-2; CDR3: ASSFPGRESSYEQY
J: TRBJ1-1; V: TRBV28; CDR3: ASRTGGGYTEAF
J: TRBJ1-1; V: TRBV7-9; CDR3: ASSLATGVLNTEAF
J: TRBJ2-2; V: TRBV12-3/TRBV12-4; CDR3: ASSPGGGRTGELF
J: TRBJ2-1; V: TRBV6-5; CDR3: ASSSGLPPYNEQF
J: TRBJ2-3; V: TRBV5-1; CDR3: ASSDAGTSGPDTQY